Each of the 29 T cell receptor beta chains below was sequenced from the same sample in a study of neurological immune-mediated disorders. TCRdb recomputed calls from the 5' RACE reads with MiXCR, one row per CDR3 protein. The table has under 70,000 distinct CDR3 sequences, roughly 5.6% seen once. Sequenced input: PBMCs. These receptors originate from a woman aged 25 to 39 with multiple sclerosis.

The chain uses TRBV12-3 or TRBV12-4 and TRBJ1-1; D might be TRBD1 (6 bases). V was pared by 6 bases and J by 4 bases, with 12 bases between. The CDR3 runs to 13 residues. Here the CDR3 DNA reads TGTGCCAGCAGCAATATCAGGGGCACTGAAGCTTTCTTT. Protein product: CASSNIRGTEAFF.

This clonotype was counted ten times or more. V gene TRBV7-8 combines with J gene TRBJ1-6; the D is unclear. The CDR3 sequence is 15 residues long. Between the trimmed V and J ends, which lost 4 bases and 6 bases, there was a span of 13 bases. The germline CDR1 and CDR2 sequences are SGHVS and FQNEAQ. Here the CDR3 reads CASSSSGVSNSPLHF. The CDR3 DNA is TGTGCCAGCAGCTCGAGTGGGGTTTCTAATTCACCCCTCCACTTT.

This clonotype occurred many times. This chain connects TRBV7-9 to TRBJ1-1; D remains unclear. V gave up 7 bases and J gave up 1 base, with 13 bases separating them. Germline CDR1 SEHNR, CDR2 FQNEAQ (reference sequence). CDR3 length equals 14 residues. The CDR3 sequence: CASIPDTENTEAFF. CDR3 in DNA: TGTGCCAGCATCCCAGACACCGAGAACACTGAAGCTTTCTTT.

This clonotype was counted at least ten times. The DNA for the CDR3 is TGTGCCAGCAGTGCCGCGGACTCTGGGGCCAACGTCCTGACTTTC. It codes for CASSAADSGANVLTF. J is TRBJ2-6 and V is TRBV3-1; D is unclear. Trimming removed 6 bases at V and 0 bases at J, with 9 bases between. The germline gives CDR1 LGHDT, CDR2 YNNKEL (reference sequence). The CDR3 extends over 15 amino acids.

In its sample, this clonotype was seen many times. The rearrangement links TRBV20-1 to TRBJ2-2; D not certain. Between the trimmed V and J ends, which lost 3 bases and 6 bases, there was a span of 8 bases. The CDR3 covers 12 residues. Germline V gives CDR1 DFQATT, CDR2 SNEGSKA (reference sequence). The chain's CDR3 is CSARSTSGELFF. The CDR3 bases are TGCAGTGCTAGGTCCACTTCCGGGGAGCTGTTTTTT.

This clonotype has just a few counts. The rearrangement links TRBV20-1 to TRBJ2-7; no firm D call. V shed 3 bases and J shed 4 bases, with 7 bases lying between them. The CDR3 is 11 amino acids. CDR1 DFQATT and CDR2 SNEGSKA come from the germline V gene (reference sequence). This CDR3 is CSASLGYEQYF. DNA of the CDR3: TGCAGTGCTAGCCTGGGATACGAGCAGTACTTC.

This clonotype was seen many times. The chain uses TRBV6-5 and TRBJ1-6; 7 bases are a match to TRBD1. Germline V gene data show CDR1 as MNHEY and CDR2 as SVGAGI. The CDR3 loop spans 16 amino acids. Trimming removed 2 bases from V and 6 bases from J; junction bases left unmatched: 7. The CDR3 spells CASSYRWDRFNSPLHF. The CDR3, as DNA: TGTGCCAGCAGTTACAGGTGGGACAGATTTAATTCACCCCTCCACTTT.

At least ten counts were recorded for this clonotype. The chain has TRBV20-1 and TRBJ1-4; 8 bases agree with TRBD1. Looked up from germline, CDR1 is DFQATT and CDR2 is SNEGSKA (reference sequence). V lost 6 bases and J lost 8; bases outside the gene matches: 17. The CDR3 is 16 residues long. Written as DNA, the CDR3 is TGCAGTGCCCTAGGGGTCAAACAGGGGGGGCCGGAAAAACTGTTTTTT. It specifies CSALGVKQGGPEKLFF.

This clonotype occurred a few times. The chain has TRBV27 and TRBJ1-2, with D possibly being TRBD1 (5 bases). CDR3 size: 13 residues. Per germline, CDR1 MNHEY and CDR2 SMNVEV (reference sequence). Trimming took 2 bases from V and 8 from J, leaving 12 bases between them. Here the CDR3 reads CASSLVAGYGYTF. DNA for the CDR3: TGTGCCAGCAGTTTAGTTGCAGGGTACGGCTACACCTTC.

This clonotype was recorded many times. This chain connects TRBV5-1 to TRBJ1-6, with a possible D match to TRBD1 (6 bases). V lost 0 bases and J 10 bases, leaving 11 bases between the germline ends. Germline lookup yields CDR1 SGHRS and CDR2 YFSETQ. The CDR3 runs to 14 residues. Here the CDR3 reads CASSLEQGRSPLHF. The CDR3 DNA reads as TGCGCCAGCAGCTTGGAACAGGGTCGGTCACCCCTCCACTTT.

This clonotype was detected a few times. The chain joins TRBV7-2 to TRBJ1-3; D not resolved. Looked up from germline, CDR1 is SGHTA and CDR2 is FQGNSA. The CDR3 spans 14 residues. V was trimmed by 7 bases and J by 0 bases, leaving 10 bases between them. The CDR3 nucleotides read TGTGCCAGCACCAAGCAGACCTCTGGAAACACCATATATTTT. Translated, it gives CASTKQTSGNTIYF.

This clonotype showed up many times. This may come from a read error, since a much larger clone is one base off. J is TRBJ2-6 and V is TRBV4-1, with 8 bases aligning to TRBD1. The CDR3 consists of 16 residues. In germline, CDR1 is MGHRA, CDR2 YSYEKL. The DNA of the CDR3 is TGCGCCAGCAGCCCACAGGGGGAAGGTGGGGCCAAAGTCCTGACTTTC. Protein: CASSPQGEGGAKVLTF.

V usage is TRBV20-1 and J usage is TRBJ1-4; possibly TRBD1 for D (5 bases). V was shortened by 6 bases and J by 0 bases, with 14 bases between the two germline ends. This CDR3 is built from 15 residues. Germline V gene lookup returns CDR1 DFQATT and CDR2 SNEGSKA (reference sequence). CDR3 DNA: TGCAGTGCAGTACCGGGACGTGCAACTAATGAAAAACTGTTTTTT. It translates to CSAVPGRATNEKLFF.

This clonotype was observed many times. The CDR3 sequence: CAISESGDTQYF. In nucleotides, the CDR3 is TGTGCCATCAGTGAAAGCGGAGATACGCAGTATTTT. The gene calls are TRBV10-3 and TRBJ2-3; possible D gene TRBD2, 5 bases. The length of the CDR3 is 12 residues. Per the germline V gene, CDR1 is ENHRY and CDR2 is SYGVKD. V lost 3 bases to trimming and J lost 5 bases, with 6 bases between them.

This rearrangement joins TRBV15 to TRBJ1-1; a weak D match, TRBD1 (5 bases). Trimming removed 3 bases from V and 2 bases from J, with 16 bases in between. CDR1 and CDR2 (germline): LNHNV, YYDKDF (reference sequence). The CDR3 runs to 16 residues. The CDR3 DNA reads TGTGCCACCAGCAGTGGAAAGGGGCAGGGCAACACTGAAGCTTTCTTT. This translates into CATSSGKGQGNTEAFF.

This clonotype was recorded many times. The chain recombines TRBV20-1 with TRBJ2-3; 9 bases are shared with TRBD2. After removal of 6 bases from V and 0 bases from J, the junction contained 13 bases not matched to a gene. This CDR3 has 17 amino acids. CDR1 and CDR2 (germline): DFQATT, SNEGSKA (reference sequence). The CDR3 is CSARAASGDLSTDTQYF. As DNA, the CDR3 is TGCAGTGCCCGAGCGGCTAGCGGGGACCTAAGCACAGATACGCAGTATTTT.

This clonotype has a count of ten or more. The chain couples TRBV12-3 or TRBV12-4 to TRBJ1-1, with D perhaps matching TRBD1 (6 bases). Trimming shortened V by 6 bases and J by 0 bases, and 14 bases separated the two germline ends. This CDR3 comprises 15 residues. The CDR3: CASREGGGMNTEAFF. Written as DNA, the CDR3 is TGTGCCAGCAGGGAGGGGGGAGGTATGAACACTGAAGCTTTCTTT.

The CDR3 DNA sequence: TGCGCCAGCAGCTTGGAACCCGAAGTTGGAAACACCATATATTTT. Encoded protein: CASSLEPEVGNTIYF. The rearrangement joins TRBV5-1 to TRBJ1-3, with unresolved D. This CDR3 comprises 15 residues. CDR1 and CDR2 (germline): SGHRS, YFSETQ. V was clipped by 0 bases and J by 3 bases, with 10 bases between them.

The table lists this clonotype with many counts. The V call is TRBV5-1, the J call TRBJ1-6, with 9 bases identical to TRBD1. Trimming at V came to 4 bases and at J to 6 bases, leaving 5 bases not matched to a gene. The CDR3 has 15 residues. CDR1 is SGHRS, CDR2 YFSETQ, per germline. CDR3 DNA sequence: TGCGCCAGCAGCAGGGACAGGGCGGGTAATTCACCCCTCCACTTT. It encodes CASSRDRAGNSPLHF.

The chain is built from TRBV7-9 and TRBJ2-3, with D perhaps matching TRBD2 (7 bases). V lost 5 bases and J 0 bases, leaving 15 bases between the germline ends. The length of the CDR3 is 16 residues. Germline CDR1 reads SEHNR; CDR2 reads FQNEAQ (reference sequence). The CDR3 sequence: CASSPKGGVSTDTQYF. As DNA, the CDR3 is TGTGCCAGCAGCCCGAAGGGGGGGGTGAGCACAGATACGCAGTATTTT.

This clonotype has just a few counts. An end of the junction does not agree with germline; a read error may underlie this. The chain links TRBV20-1 to TRBJ1-6; D is ambiguous. The CDR3 is made up of 12 amino acids. CDR1 is DFQATT and CDR2 is SNEGSKA in the germline V gene (reference sequence). In DNA form, the CDR3 reads TGCAGTGCTAGAGATAAGAATTCACCCCTCAACTTT. Residues: CSARDKNSPLNF.

This clonotype was seen at least ten times. This chain links TRBV10-1 with TRBJ1-1; D unresolved. CDR1 is WNHNN, CDR2 SYGVQD, per germline (reference sequence). This CDR3 spans 13 amino acids. V lost 2 bases and J lost 0, with 4 bases in between. The CDR3 loop reads CASSEDLNTEAFF. DNA for the CDR3: TGCGCCAGCAGTGAGGACTTGAACACTGAAGCTTTCTTT.

There are many counts of this clonotype. The V gene is TRBV5-1, the J gene TRBJ2-2, with 9 bases identical to TRBD1. The CDR3 is made up of 15 amino acids. The trim removed 2 bases at V and 3 bases at J, leaving 2 bases unmatched. The germline CDR1 and CDR2 sequences are SGHRS and YFSETQ. This CDR3 is CASSFGTGHTGELFF. The CDR3 DNA reads TGCGCCAGCAGCTTTGGGACAGGGCACACCGGGGAGCTGTTTTTT.

In its sample, this clonotype ranks as medium-sized. The rearrangement joins TRBV5-5 to TRBJ1-5, with D perhaps matching TRBD1 (5 bases). The V gene's germline CDR1 is SGHKS and CDR2 YYEKEE (reference sequence). The CDR3 covers 16 residues. The ends were cut back, 4 bases at V and 7 bases at J, with 21 bases in the middle. DNA for the CDR3: TGTGCCAGCAGCCGTCTCGGGGACGTCCGGAACCAGCCCCAGCATTTT. Amino acids: CASSRLGDVRNQPQHF.

In this sample, this clonotype turned up many times. The CDR3 nucleotides are TGCAGCGTGATAACCCAGGGGATGACAGGGGAAAAACTGTTTTTT. It is translated as CSVITQGMTGEKLFF. The genes are TRBV29-1 and TRBJ1-4; 7 bases agree with TRBD1. Looked up from germline, CDR1 is SQVTM and CDR2 is ANQGSEA. The junction had 15 bases not matched to a gene; V was cut back by 6 bases and J by 8 bases. The length of the CDR3 is 15 residues.

For this clonotype: The junction departs from the called germline gene at one end, perhaps through a read error. The genes are TRBV27 and TRBJ1-5; maybe TRBD1 (6 bases). Germline V gene lookup returns CDR1 MNHEY and CDR2 SMNVEV (reference sequence). This CDR3 is 14 amino acids long. CDR3 nucleotides: TGTGCCAGCAGTCCCAGGGGTGGAAATCAGCCCCAGAATTTT. This sequence encodes CASSPRGGNQPQNF.

This clonotype appeared many times. The chain is built from TRBV24-1 and TRBJ2-1; TRBD2 agrees at 8 bases. The CDR3 loop spans 14 amino acids. Germline values: CDR1 KGHDR, CDR2 SFDVKD. Losses at the gene ends were 0 bases for V and 9 bases for J; bases not matched to a gene: 3. Here the CDR3 DNA reads TGTGCCACCAGTGATTTGGGGACTAGTGGTGAGCAGTTCTTC. Translated: CATSDLGTSGEQFF.

This clonotype was counted many times. J is TRBJ1-2 and V is TRBV20-1; no reliable D call. CDR3 length equals 13 residues. CDR1 DFQATT and CDR2 SNEGSKA come from the germline V gene (reference sequence). V lost 0 bases, J lost 8 bases, and 13 bases lay in between. The CDR3 loop is CSARDLRTDGYTF. Written as DNA, the CDR3 is TGCAGTGCTAGAGATCTCCGGACTGACGGCTACACCTTC.

The sample holds many counts of this clonotype. This chain connects TRBV20-1 to TRBJ1-1; 7 bases map to TRBD1. The J segment lost 1 base and the V segment lost 2 bases, leaving 7 bases of the junction unmatched. Per the germline V gene, CDR1 is DFQATT and CDR2 is SNEGSKA (reference sequence). This CDR3 contains 15 residues. The CDR3 loop reads CSARRRTGKNTEAFF. The CDR3, as DNA: TGCAGTGCTAGACGAAGGACAGGAAAGAACACTGAAGCTTTCTTT.